This T cell receptor beta chain is from a study of cytomegalovirus exposure and HLA in healthy donors. Germline CDR1 SGDLS, CDR2 YYNGEE. J gave up 1 base and V 3 bases, and 7 bases lay outside the gene matches. The CDR3 extends over 16 amino acids. Some clones are missing from TCRdb's copy, which holds only in-frame ones; the method was immunoSEQ multiplex PCR. The table records about 160,000 clones, approximately 96% of them present only once. About this clone: Its antigen is not identified.

Study observations and caveats: The study listed approximately 170 cytomegalovirus-associated TCR beta chains.

V usage is TRBV9 and J usage is TRBJ1-3; TRBD1 matches 7 bases. The sequenced sample was PBMCs. This TCR came from a woman aged 18-29 years in good health and CMV-seronegative. CDR3 loop: CASSGPSQGSGNTIYF. The CDR3 DNA reads as TGTGCCAGCAGCGGACCATCACAGGGGTCTGGAAACACCATATATTTT.